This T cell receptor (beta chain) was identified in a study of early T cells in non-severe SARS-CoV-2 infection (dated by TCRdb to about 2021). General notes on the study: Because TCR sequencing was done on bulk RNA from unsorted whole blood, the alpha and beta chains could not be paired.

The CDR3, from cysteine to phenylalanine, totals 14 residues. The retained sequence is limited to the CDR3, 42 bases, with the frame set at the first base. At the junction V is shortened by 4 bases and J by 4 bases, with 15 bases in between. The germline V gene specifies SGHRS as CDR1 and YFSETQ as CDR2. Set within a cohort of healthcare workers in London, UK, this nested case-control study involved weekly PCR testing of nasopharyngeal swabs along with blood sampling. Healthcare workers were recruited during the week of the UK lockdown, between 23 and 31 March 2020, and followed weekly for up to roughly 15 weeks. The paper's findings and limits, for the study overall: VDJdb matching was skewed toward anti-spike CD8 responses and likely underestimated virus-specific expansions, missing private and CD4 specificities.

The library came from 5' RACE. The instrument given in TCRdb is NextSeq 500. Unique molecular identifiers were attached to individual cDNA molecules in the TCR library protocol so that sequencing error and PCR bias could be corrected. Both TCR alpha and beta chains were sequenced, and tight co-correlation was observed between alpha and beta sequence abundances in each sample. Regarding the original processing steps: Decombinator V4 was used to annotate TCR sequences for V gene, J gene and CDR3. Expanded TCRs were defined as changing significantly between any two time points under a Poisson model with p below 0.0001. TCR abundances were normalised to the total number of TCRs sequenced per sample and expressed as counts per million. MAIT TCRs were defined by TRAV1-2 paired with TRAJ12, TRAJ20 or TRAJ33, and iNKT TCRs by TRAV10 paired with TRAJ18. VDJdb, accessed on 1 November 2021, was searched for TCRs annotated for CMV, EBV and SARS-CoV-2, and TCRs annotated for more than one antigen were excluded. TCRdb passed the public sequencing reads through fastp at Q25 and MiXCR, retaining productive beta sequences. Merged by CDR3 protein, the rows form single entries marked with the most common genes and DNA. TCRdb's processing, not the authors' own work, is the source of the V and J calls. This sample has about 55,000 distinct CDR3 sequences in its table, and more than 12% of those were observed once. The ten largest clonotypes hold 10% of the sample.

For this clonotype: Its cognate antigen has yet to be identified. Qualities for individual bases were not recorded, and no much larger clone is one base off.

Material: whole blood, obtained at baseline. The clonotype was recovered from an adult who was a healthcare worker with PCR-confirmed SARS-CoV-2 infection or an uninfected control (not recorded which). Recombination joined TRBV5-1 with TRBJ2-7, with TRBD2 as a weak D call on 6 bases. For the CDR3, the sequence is CASSRGTADYEQYF. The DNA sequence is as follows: TGCGCCAGCAGCCGCGGGACTGCCGATTACGAGCAGTACTTC.